These 31 T cell receptor beta chains came from one sample sequenced in a study of blood T cell repertoires in COVID-19 (dated by TCRdb to 2018 to 2021). Receptor libraries were prepared by the immunoSEQ multiplex PCR assay. TCRdb stores this immuneACCESS table with in-frame sequences only. Part of the clones is absent; in the studies checked, under half of the shortfall reflects unresolved V genes, and no reason is known for the rest. For this sample the table gives roughly 190,000 clones, of which 70% to 90% were detected only once. Jointly, the top ten make up around 1.1% of the sample. The sequenced sample consisted of peripheral blood. The receptors shown here come from a young man with acute or convalescent COVID-19.

This sequence joins TRBV19 and TRBJ1-2; D not resolved. This CDR3 region has 13 residues. The germline V gene has CDR1 LNHDA and CDR2 SQIVND (reference sequence). The V end was cut by 2 bases, the J end by 6 bases, with 10 bases between. The CDR3 region has the DNA TGTGCCAGTAGTATACCCAGGCGAGATGGCTACACCTTC. Protein sequence: CASSIPRRDGYTF.

This rearrangement joins TRBV2 to TRBJ1-2; no firm D call. Trimming shortened V by 5 bases and J by 0 bases, and 4 bases separated the two germline ends. The CDR3 totals 12 residues. Germline values: CDR1 SNHLY, CDR2 FYNNEI. CDR3 nucleotides: TGTGCCAGCAGTCGTTCTAACTATGGCTACACCTTC. It encodes CASSRSNYGYTF.

The gene calls are TRBV10-1 and TRBJ2-1, with 10 bases lining up with TRBD2. The CDR3 runs 16 residues. The ends lost 6 bases at V and 3 bases at J; junction bases unmatched: 8. Germline V gene data show CDR1 as WNHNN and CDR2 as SYGVQD (reference sequence). The CDR3 spells CASSDRLAGIYNEQFF. In DNA, the CDR3 is TGCGCCAGCAGCGACCGACTAGCGGGTATCTACAATGAGCAGTTCTTC.

This chain connects TRBV18 to TRBJ1-3; 7 bases fit TRBD1. CDR3 length: 17 amino acids. V trimming: 4 bases; J trimming: 0 bases; junction bases outside the gene matches: 9. Germline V lookup: CDR1 KGHSH, CDR2 LQKENI. CDR3 amino acids: CASSRTGQTHSGNTIYF. CDR3 nucleotide sequence: TGTGCCAGCTCACGGACAGGACAAACACACTCTGGAAACACCATATATTTT.

This clone was recorded only once. The junction differs from germline at one of its ends, possibly a read error. The V and J genes are TRBV7-7 and TRBJ2-5, with D possibly matching TRBD1 (5 bases). This CDR3 contains 15 residues. Per germline, CDR1 SSHAT and CDR2 FNYEAQ (reference sequence). This CDR3 reads CASSPQPGLGETQYF. CDR3 nucleotide sequence: TGTGCTAGCAGCCCCCAGCCAGGGTTGGGAGAGACCCAGTACTTC.

This chain links TRBV4-2 with TRBJ2-5; 10 bases are shared with TRBD2. The trim removed 4 bases at V and 1 base at J, leaving 6 bases unmatched. Germline V gives CDR1 LGHNA, CDR2 YNFKEQ. The CDR3 has 16 amino acids. The CDR3 sequence: CASSPQLAGTQETQYF. The DNA of the CDR3 is TGTGCCAGCAGCCCACAACTAGCGGGGACCCAAGAGACCCAGTACTTC.

The V call is TRBV28, the J call TRBJ1-4, with 11 bases identical to TRBD1. Per the germline V gene, CDR1 is MDHEN and CDR2 is SYDVKM. CDR3 length: 16 amino acids. With V trimmed by 5 bases and J by 3 bases, 5 bases remained unmatched. CDR3 loop: CASSRTGGRSNEKLFF. Written as DNA, the CDR3 is TGTGCCAGCAGTCGGACAGGGGGCAGGTCTAATGAAAAACTGTTTTTT.

This chain uses TRBV4-1 with TRBJ2-7, with TRBD2 matching over 10 bases. Germline V gene data show CDR1 as MGHRA and CDR2 as YSYEKL. This CDR3 has 16 residues. V lost 0 bases, J lost 1 base, and 3 bases stayed unmatched. CDR3 protein: CASSQDLAGVSYEQYF. The CDR3, as DNA: TGCGCCAGCAGCCAAGATCTAGCGGGAGTATCCTACGAGCAGTACTTC.

This chain joins TRBV7-9 and TRBJ2-5; TRBD2 matches 8 bases. Germline loops: CDR1 SEHNR, CDR2 FQNEAQ (reference sequence). The CDR3 sequence is 15 residues long. Trimming took 3 bases from V and 5 from J; bases not matched to a gene: 8. CDR3 DNA sequence: TGTGCCAGCAGCTTTTGGCTAGCGGGCGGCGAGACCCAGTACTTC. Its protein is CASSFWLAGGETQYF.

This sequence joins TRBV14 and TRBJ1-6, with a possible D match to TRBD1 (6 bases). The CDR3 is 14 amino acids. V lost 4 bases and J 9 bases, leaving 13 bases between the germline ends. Germline-derived CDR1 and CDR2 are SGHDN and FVKESK. CDR3 sequence reads: CASSRGGMSSPLHF. For the CDR3, the DNA is TGTGCCAGCAGCCGGGGGGGCATGAGTTCACCCCTCCACTTT.

CDR3 loop: CASSYSTRAREKLFF. The CDR3 DNA is TGTGCCAGCAGTTACTCGACCAGGGCGAGAGAAAAACTGTTTTTT. This chain joins TRBV6-5 and TRBJ1-4, with TRBD1 as a possible D gene (5 bases). Trimming removed 0 bases from V and 8 bases from J, with 13 bases in between. The CDR3 has 15 residues. CDR1 MNHEY and CDR2 SVGAGI come from the germline V gene.

This chain connects TRBV2 to TRBJ2-1; TRBD2 matches 7 bases. The CDR3 length is 17 residues. With 6 bases clipped from V and 2 bases from J, the junction kept 13 bases outside the gene matches. From germline, CDR1 is SNHLY and CDR2 FYNNEI. This CDR3 reads CASSWTSSGPPYNEQFF. Here the CDR3 DNA reads TGTGCCAGCAGCTGGACTTCTAGCGGCCCTCCCTACAATGAGCAGTTCTTC.

The chain is built from TRBV7-8 and TRBJ2-5; a possible D gene is TRBD2 (6 bases). V was clipped by 6 bases and J by 7 bases, with 21 bases between them. The CDR3 consists of 15 residues. In germline, CDR1 is SGHVS, CDR2 FQNEAQ. CDR3 sequence (DNA): TGTGCCAGCAGACGCCCGGGACTGAGTACCGGGACCCAGTACTTC. This encodes CASRRPGLSTGTQYF.

As concerns this clone: The germline gene is not matched at one end of the junction; a read error may be the cause. The V and J genes are TRBV3-1 (or the pseudogene TRBV3-2) and TRBJ2-5; 8 bases are shared with TRBD2. Per the germline V gene, CDR1 is LGHDT and CDR2 is YNNKEL (reference sequence). There are 13 residues in the CDR3. The CDR3 DNA is TGTGCCAGCAGCCACCGAGCGGGGGAGATCCAGTACTTC. This translates into CASSHRAGEIQYF.

This clone has a single count. This chain connects TRBV7-6 to TRBJ1-1; D is perhaps TRBD1 (5 bases). V lost 0 bases to trimming and J lost 0 bases, with 14 bases between them. The CDR3 is 17 amino acids. Germline CDR1 reads SGHVS; CDR2 reads FNYEAQ. The CDR3, as DNA: TGTGCCAGCAGCTTAGCGTATACAGGAAAGATGAACACTGAAGCTTTCTTT. This encodes CASSLAYTGKMNTEAFF.

The rearrangement links TRBV4-1 to TRBJ2-7, with TRBD2 matching over 13 bases. CDR3 length: 17 residues. The germline V gene has CDR1 MGHRA and CDR2 YSYEKL. V lost 3 bases to trimming and J lost 2 bases; unmatched junction nucleotides: 7. The CDR3 here is CASSQRWTSGGAYEQYF. DNA of the CDR3: TGCGCCAGCAGCCAGCGTTGGACTAGCGGGGGAGCCTACGAGCAGTACTTC.

The chain employs TRBV27 and TRBJ2-2; 7 bases map to TRBD1. V lost 6 bases, J lost 0 bases, and 10 bases stayed unmatched. CDR1 and CDR2 (germline): MNHEY, SMNVEV (reference sequence). The CDR3 sequence is 17 residues long. The CDR3 here is CASSRKGQGANTGELFF. The CDR3 DNA is TGTGCCAGCAGCCGCAAGGGGCAGGGGGCGAACACCGGGGAGCTGTTTTTT.

This chain joins TRBV18 and TRBJ1-1; tentatively, D is TRBD1 (5 bases). Germline values: CDR1 KGHSH, CDR2 LQKENI. This CDR3 is built from 12 residues. V was trimmed by 5 bases and J by 4 bases, leaving 8 bases between them. CDR3 region: CASSAGSTEAFF. CDR3 nucleotides: TGTGCCAGCTCAGCAGGGTCCACTGAAGCTTTCTTT. Full variable domain (missing parts from reference TRBV18 and TRBJ1-1): NAGVMQNPRHLVRRRGQEARLRCSPMKGHSHVYWYRQLPEEGLKFMVYLQKENIIDESGMPKERFSAEFPKEGPSILRIQQVVRGDSAAYFCASSAGSTEAFFGQGTRLTVV.

The gene calls are TRBV3-1 (or the pseudogene TRBV3-2) and TRBJ2-5; D remains ambiguous. Germline values: CDR1 LGHDT, CDR2 YNNKEL (reference sequence). V lost 4 bases and J lost 2, with 5 bases in between. The CDR3 is 12 residues long. The DNA of the CDR3 is TGTGCCAGCAGCCCCCTACAAGAGACCCAGTACTTC. It translates to CASSPLQETQYF.

Comment on this clone: Distinct nucleotide sequences in the sample also encode this CDR3. This rearrangement joins TRBV4-1 to TRBJ2-7, with 8 bases aligning to TRBD2. Trimming at V came to 2 bases and at J to 4 bases, leaving 1 base not matched to a gene. The CDR3 consists of 13 residues. Germline V gene sequence: CDR1 MGHRA, CDR2 YSYEKL. CDR3 nucleotides: TGCGCCAGCAGCCAAACGGGAGGGTACGAGCAGTACTTC. Translating gives CASSQTGGYEQYF.

The chain uses TRBV6-1 and TRBJ2-7; 8 nucleotides line up with TRBD1. J lost 7 bases, V lost 0 bases, and 5 bases had no gene match. Germline V gives CDR1 MNHNS, CDR2 SASEGT. CDR3 length: 14 residues. The CDR3 coding sequence is TGTGCCAGCAGTGAAGCAACAGGGGGTGCGGAGCAGTACTTC. It specifies CASSEATGGAEQYF.

The gene calls are TRBV12-3 or TRBV12-4 and TRBJ2-7, with D perhaps TRBD2 (5 bases). V shed 5 bases and J shed 2 bases, with 7 bases lying between them. The length of the CDR3 is 12 residues. This CDR3 is CASSGEPYEQYF. In DNA, the CDR3 is TGTGCCAGCAGTGGGGAGCCCTACGAGCAGTACTTC.

The chain is built from TRBV6-5 and TRBJ1-5; D gene uncertain. The CDR3 is 14 residues long. Germline CDR1 is MNHEY and CDR2 is SVGAGI. Trimming took off 7 bases at V and 4 bases at J, with 14 bases between the two ends. The CDR3: CASTDRGINQPQHF. In nucleotides, the CDR3 is TGTGCCAGCACCGATCGCGGGATAAATCAGCCCCAGCATTTT.

Here the CDR3 DNA reads TGTGCCAGCACCAAAACCGGGACAGAGTATGGCTACACCTTC. This encodes CASTKTGTEYGYTF. The chain couples TRBV6-1 to TRBJ1-2; 7 nucleotides line up with TRBD1. The germline CDR1 and CDR2 sequences are MNHNS and SASEGT. The V gene end was trimmed by 7 bases and the J gene end by 5 bases; junction bases not matched to a gene: 10. CDR3 length equals 14 residues.

The rearrangement links TRBV2 to TRBJ2-1; 7 nucleotides agree with TRBD2. Germline trimming cut 6 bases from V and 5 bases from J; bases unmatched to any gene: 16. The V gene's germline CDR1 is SNHLY and CDR2 FYNNEI. The CDR3 consists of 17 residues. The DNA of the CDR3 is TGTGCCAGCAGGGACGGCCTGGGGGGGAGTATCGACAATGAGCAGTTCTTC. Protein product: CASRDGLGGSIDNEQFF.

The genes are TRBV6-6 and TRBJ1-4; 8 positions match TRBD1. CDR1 and CDR2 from the germline V gene are MNHNY and SVGAGI (reference sequence). The length of the CDR3 is 14 residues. Unmatched junction bases numbered 3, after V lost 6 bases and J lost 3 bases. Written as DNA, the CDR3 is TGTGCCAGCAGCAGGGGGCGTCCTAATGAAAAACTGTTTTTT. This encodes CASSRGRPNEKLFF.

This rearrangement joins TRBV19 to TRBJ2-7; 7 nucleotides agree with TRBD1. V lost 4 bases to trimming and J lost 2 bases; unmatched junction nucleotides: 5. The CDR3 has 14 residues. The germline V gene has CDR1 LNHDA and CDR2 SQIVND (reference sequence). The CDR3 region has the DNA TGTGCCAGTAGTAGGCAGGGGGTCCCCTACGAGCAGTACTTC. Translation: CASSRQGVPYEQYF.

This clone was counted a single time. The DNA of the CDR3 is TGTGCCAGCAGTCTATCGACAGCCTCAAATGAAAAACTGTTTTTT. Protein sequence: CASSLSTASNEKLFF. The chain uses TRBV28 and TRBJ1-4; a possible D gene is TRBD1 (5 bases). CDR3 size: 15 residues. Germline V gives CDR1 MDHEN, CDR2 SYDVKM. Trimming shortened V by 5 bases and J by 5 bases, and 15 bases separated the two germline ends. The full variable domain, its missing parts supplied by reference TRBV28 and TRBJ1-4, is DVKVTQSSRYLVKRTGEKVFLECVQDMDHENMFWYRQDPGLGLRLIYFSYDVKMKEKGDIPEGYSVSREKKERFSLILESASTNQTSMYLCASSLSTASNEKLFFGSGTQLSVL.

The chain joins TRBV5-8 to TRBJ2-1; TRBD1 agrees at 7 bases. J lost 6 bases, V lost 4 bases, and 7 bases had no gene match. There are 14 residues in the CDR3. Looked up from germline, CDR1 is SGHTS and CDR2 is YDEGEE. Here the CDR3 reads CASSNGPGGNEQFF. The CDR3, as DNA: TGTGCCAGCAGCAACGGCCCAGGGGGCAATGAGCAGTTCTTC.

The chain combines TRBV7-3 with TRBJ2-1; 8 bases fit TRBD1. CDR3 length: 17 amino acids. Germline V CDR1 and CDR2: SGHTA, FQGTGA. J was trimmed by 0 bases and V by 4 bases; bases with no gene match: 8. The DNA for the CDR3 is TGTGCCAGCAGCTCCACGAAACAGGGGGGCTCCTACAATGAGCAGTTCTTC. Encoded protein: CASSSTKQGGSYNEQFF. The full variable domain, its missing parts supplied by reference TRBV7-3 and TRBJ2-1, is GAGVSQTPSNKVTEKGKYVELRCDPISGHTALYWYRQSLGQGPEFLIYFQGTGAADDSGLPNDRFFAVRPEGSVSTLKIQRTERGDSAVYLCASSSTKQGGSYNEQFFGPGTRLTVL.

This sequence joins TRBV5-6 and TRBJ1-3; possible D gene TRBD1, 6 bases. The CDR3 loop spans 15 amino acids. Trimming removed 1 base from V and 0 bases from J, with 8 bases in between. CDR1 is SGHDT, CDR2 YYEEEE, per germline. The CDR3 DNA reads TGTGCCAGCAGCTTGCGCAGGGGCTCTGGAAACACCATATATTTT. Its translation: CASSLRRGSGNTIYF.